This T cell receptor (beta chain) was captured in a study of OX40 agonist ivuxolimab in advanced cancers. Study as a whole: Among those treated, three patients had partial responses, one with hepatocellular carcinoma and two with cutaneous melanoma. The study's findings and limits: On average, CD8+ T cells showed a greater number of expanded clones than CD4+. At 0.1 to 3.0 mg/kg, CD4+ and CD8+ blood T cells expanded clonally by week 6.

A word on this clone: Its antigen is unknown.

Using immunoSEQ multiplex PCR, the repertoire was profiled, and TCRdb retains in-frame clones only, with some absent. The table lists 60,000 to 90,000 clones, 86% of them singletons, with 0.65% to 0.9% in the top ten. The germline CDR1 and CDR2 sequences are MNHEY and SMNVEV (reference sequence). The CDR3 covers 16 residues. V was pared by 2 bases and J by 6 bases, with 9 bases of the junction left unmatched. The chain links TRBV27 to TRBJ2-2; 7 bases fit TRBD1. The input for sequencing was CD4+ or CD8+ T cells sorted from blood, taken in a trial of the OX40 agonist ivuxolimab. The clonotype was recovered from an adult with an advanced solid tumor such as melanoma, head and neck, liver or kidney cancer. CDR3 sequence (DNA): TGTGCCAGCAGTTTACAGGCAGGGGGAGTATCCGGGGAGCTGTTTTTT. Protein sequence: CASSLQAGGVSGELFF.